Sequencing of this T cell receptor (beta chain) was carried out in a study of siplizumab effects on memory and regulatory T cells. The assay was immunoSEQ multiplex PCR, and TCRdb's table has in-frame clones only and misses some. Altogether more than 45,000 clones are present, under 98% being singletons, with the ten largest covering under 0.7%. The germline gives CDR1 SGHNT, CDR2 YYREEE (reference sequence). V lost 0 bases and J lost 3, with 9 bases in between. The CDR3 covers 14 residues. The genes are TRBV5-4 and TRBJ1-2; D not resolved. Sequencing was done on a sample of naive CD4+ T cells sorted from blood. This sequence was found in a human donor in good health. Written as DNA, the CDR3 is TGTGCCAGCAGCTTGGAAGCACTAGACTATGGCTACACCTTC. Translating gives CASSLEALDYGYTF.